The T cell receptor (beta chain) described here comes from a study of T-cell memory formation after mild COVID-19. MiXCR was run by TCRdb on the 5' RACE reads, yielding one entry per CDR3 protein. The sample lists approximately 250,000 distinct CDR3 sequences; 15% were seen once. V was trimmed by 4 bases and J by 5 bases, leaving 20 bases between them. This CDR3 has 16 residues. Germline CDR1 is SEHNR and CDR2 is FQNEAQ (reference sequence). Sample: PBMCs or a T cell subset sorted from them (not recorded which). The chain employs TRBV7-9 and TRBJ1-1; the D gene is possibly TRBD1 (5 bases). The sequence was obtained from an adult woman who had mild COVID-19 (a few samples of this study predate the infection). Cell type and time point are not known. CDR3 DNA: TGTGCCAGCAGCTATCCAGTCGGAGGGACGGGGACTGAAGCTTTCTTT. It translates to CASSYPVGGTGTEAFF.